These T cell receptor beta chains were read from a single sample in a study of blood T cell repertoires in COVID-19. Generated by immunoSEQ multiplex PCR, the TCRdb table keeps only in-frame clones and is missing some. This sample has fewer than 400,000 clones, with more than 90% found just once. The sample consisted of PBMCs or T cells enriched from blood (not recorded which). These TCRs come from a woman younger than 45 who had been exposed to COVID-19. CDR3s include the opening cysteine and the closing phenylalanine or tryptophan. D genes are given only for firm matches.

v_gene | d_gene | CDR3aa
TRBV5-6 | TRBD1 | CASSNNRDRGYNEQFF
TRBV7-2 | . | CASSPSLVRHRYDGYTF
TRBV13 | . | CASSPSGAGNQPQHF
TRBV7-2 | . | CASSPVVASYEQYF
TRBV19 | . | CASSITGGPPLHF
TRBV29-1 | TRBD1 | CSVEGQGYTEAFF
TRBV4-1 | TRBD1 | CASSQGQGAFGTGELFF
TRBV5-1 | . | CASSQIPGESTGELFF
TRBV19 | TRBD1 | CASSTDLGTGFYEQYF
TRBV4-1 | TRBD1 | CASSGHRGQYTFF
TRBV7-9 | . | CASSLGAAVNTEAFF
TRBV5-1 | . | CASSLELLGARGEDTQYF
TRBV7-9 | . | CASSQGHPVNEQYF
TRBV6-5 | . | CASSYQGFPGELFF
TRBV6-6 | . | CASTKTRVNYGYTF
TRBV4-3 | TRBD1 | CASGYRGTEAFF
TRBV4-2 | . | CASSPERGQGRDEQYF
TRBV6-5 | TRBD1 | CASRQTGNYGYTF
TRBV14 | TRBD2 | CASSPPGGAQETQYF
TRBV14 | . | CASSQGANYGYTF
TRBV2 | . | CASSGPRGGYGYTF
TRBV6-2/TRBV6-3 | . | CASSSGDGYEQYF
TRBV7-6 | . | CASSSPYGQSGNTIYF
TRBV7-9 | . | CASRGGERNQPQHF
TRBV7-8 | TRBD2 | CASSFLGLAGVLDTQYF
TRBV18 | . | CASSQGLSNTGELFF
TRBV2 | . | CASSLSLGLGHSPLHF
TRBV6-5 | TRBD1 | CASSPSGTESYEQYF
TRBV5-1 | TRBD1 | CASSPGQGRGYTF